This TCR beta chain comes out of a study of OX40 agonist ivuxolimab in advanced cancers. On the study more broadly: The group had a mean age of about 64 years, ranged from about 20 to 80, and was approximately 81% male. Treatment received earlier with anti-PD-1, anti-PD-L1 or anti-CTLA-4 agents was allowed, and approximately 40% had some. Two cutaneous melanoma patients and one hepatocellular carcinoma patient, three in all, had partial responses.

Only in-frame clones appear in the TCRdb table, and some are missing; sequencing was by immunoSEQ multiplex PCR. The table has about 100,000 clones, about 88% seen once. This sequence originates from an adult with an advanced solid tumor such as melanoma, head and neck, liver or kidney cancer. The material sequenced was CD4+ or CD8+ T cells sorted from blood, taken in a trial of the OX40 agonist ivuxolimab.

The CDR3 nucleotides read TGTGCCATCAGTGTGGCGGGTGAGCAGTACTTC. It yields the protein CAISVAGEQYF. This rearrangement joins TRBV10-3 to TRBJ2-7; possible D gene TRBD2, 5 bases. V shed 4 bases and J shed 7 bases, with 8 bases lying between them. Germline V gene sequence: CDR1 ENHRY, CDR2 SYGVKD. The CDR3 contains 11 residues.